This entry describes one TCR beta chain. Its antigen is not known. This entry is derived from a study of blood T cells in healthy people across ages. Study-wide points: It was held that the diversity estimates obtained from one million T cells were underestimates. TCR beta diversity was tightly associated with the proportion of naive T cells. Not knowing donor CMV status may have confounded expanded clonotype changes.

Total RNA extraction produced at least 5 micrograms (per sample) for the study. A sample-barcoded 5' primer and a J-beta primer mix were used in a second PCR of roughly 7 to 11 cycles. TCRdb fed the 5' RACE reads into MiXCR, producing one record per CDR3 protein. The sample includes approximately 940,000 distinct CDR3 sequences, roughly 50% of them seen just once. The specimen was blood. The source of this sequence is a young man in good health.

The CDR3 DNA sequence: TGTGCCAGCAGTTACTCAGTGACCGGGACAGGAGTCTACGAGCAGTACTTC. This translates into CASSYSVTGTGVYEQYF. This chain uses TRBV6-5 with TRBJ2-7; 8 bases align to TRBD1. Germline assignment: CDR1 MNHEY and CDR2 SVGAGI. V was clipped by 0 bases and J by 3 bases; unmatched bases: 10. The CDR3 has 17 residues.